The sequence of this TCR beta chain was determined in a study of T-cell memory formation after mild COVID-19. The TCR alpha and TCR beta cDNA libraries, bearing sample barcodes and UMIs, were generated by 5'RACE using constant-segment primers. TCRdb re-called the 5' RACE reads through MiXCR, storing one row per CDR3 protein. Of 150,000 to 200,000 distinct CDR3 sequences in the sample, around 10% were seen once. Trimming shortened V by 4 bases and J by 5 bases, and 11 bases separated the two germline ends. The CDR3 totals 13 residues. Findings and limits, study-wide: Memory from before infection featured some responding clones, which suggests cross-reactive memory joined. Clones that contracted clustered mainly in CM and EM if CD4+ and in EMRA if CD8+.

Comments on this clonotype: Its antigen is undetermined.

This chain links TRBV12-3 or TRBV12-4 with TRBJ2-5; D gene uncertain. The source material was PBMCs or a T cell subset sorted from them (not recorded which). The origin of this receptor is a man in his late teens or twenties who had mild COVID-19 (a few samples of this study predate the infection). Cell type and time point are not known. Here the CDR3 reads CASSSLDSETQYF. For the CDR3, the DNA is TGTGCCAGCAGTTCTCTAGATTCGGAGACCCAGTACTTC.